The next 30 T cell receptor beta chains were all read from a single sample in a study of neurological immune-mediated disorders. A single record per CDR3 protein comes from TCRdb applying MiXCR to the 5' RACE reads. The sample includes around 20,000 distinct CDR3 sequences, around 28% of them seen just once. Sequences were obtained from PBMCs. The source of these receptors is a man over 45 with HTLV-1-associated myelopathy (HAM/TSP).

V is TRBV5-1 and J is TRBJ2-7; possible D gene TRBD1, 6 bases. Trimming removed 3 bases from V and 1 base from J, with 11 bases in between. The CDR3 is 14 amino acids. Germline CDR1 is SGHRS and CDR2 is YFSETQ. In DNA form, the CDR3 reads TGCGCCAGCAGCTCGCGACAGGCGTCCTACGAGCAGTACTTC. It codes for CASSSRQASYEQYF.

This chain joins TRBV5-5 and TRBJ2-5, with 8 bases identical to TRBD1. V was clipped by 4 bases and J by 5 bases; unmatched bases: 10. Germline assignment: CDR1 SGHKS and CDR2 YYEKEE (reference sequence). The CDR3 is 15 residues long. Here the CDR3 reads CASSDGQGARETQYF. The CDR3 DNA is TGTGCCAGCAGCGACGGACAGGGTGCGAGGGAGACCCAGTACTTC.

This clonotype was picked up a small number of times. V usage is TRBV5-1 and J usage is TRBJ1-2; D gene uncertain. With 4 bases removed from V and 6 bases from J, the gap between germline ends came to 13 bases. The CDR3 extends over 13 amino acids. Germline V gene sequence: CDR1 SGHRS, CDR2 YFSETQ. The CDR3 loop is CASSPTHADGYTF. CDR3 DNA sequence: TGCGCCAGCAGCCCAACGCATGCGGATGGCTACACCTTC.

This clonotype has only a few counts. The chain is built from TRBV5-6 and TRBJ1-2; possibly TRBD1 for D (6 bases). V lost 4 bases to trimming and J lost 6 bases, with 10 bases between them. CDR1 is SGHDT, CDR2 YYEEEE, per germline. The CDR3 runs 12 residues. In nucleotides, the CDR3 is TGTGCCAGCAGCCCTGGACAGAATGGCTACACCTTC. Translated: CASSPGQNGYTF.

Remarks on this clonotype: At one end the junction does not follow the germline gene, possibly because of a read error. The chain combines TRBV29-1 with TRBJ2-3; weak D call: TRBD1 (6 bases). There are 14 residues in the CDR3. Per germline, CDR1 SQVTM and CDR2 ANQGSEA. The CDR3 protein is CRVEGPQGTDTQYF. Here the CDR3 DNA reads TGCAGAGTTGAAGGTCCCCAGGGGACAGATACGCAGTATTTT.

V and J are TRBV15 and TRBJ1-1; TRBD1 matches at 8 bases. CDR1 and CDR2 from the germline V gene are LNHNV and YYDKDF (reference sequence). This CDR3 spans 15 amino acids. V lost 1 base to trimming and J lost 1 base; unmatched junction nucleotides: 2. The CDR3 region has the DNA TGTGCCACCAGCAGAGGAGGGACAGGGAACACTGAAGCTTTCTTT. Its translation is CATSRGGTGNTEAFF.

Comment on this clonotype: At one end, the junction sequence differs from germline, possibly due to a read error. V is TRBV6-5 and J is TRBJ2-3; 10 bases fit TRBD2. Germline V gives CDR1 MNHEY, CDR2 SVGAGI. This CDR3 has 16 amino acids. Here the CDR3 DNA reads TGTGTCAGCAGCCCCGGGCTAGCGGGGGCGGGGGATACGCAGTATTTT. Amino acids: CVSSPGLAGAGDTQYF.

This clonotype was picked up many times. DNA of the CDR3: TGCAGTGCTAGTAGCCCTAGCGGAGGGTCGAGTGAGCAGTTCTTC. It translates to CSASSPSGGSSEQFF. The V gene is TRBV20-1, the J gene TRBJ2-1, with 7 positions matching TRBD2. Germline CDR1 is DFQATT and CDR2 is SNEGSKA (reference sequence). V was clipped by 3 bases and J by 9 bases; unmatched bases: 14. This CDR3 spans 15 amino acids.

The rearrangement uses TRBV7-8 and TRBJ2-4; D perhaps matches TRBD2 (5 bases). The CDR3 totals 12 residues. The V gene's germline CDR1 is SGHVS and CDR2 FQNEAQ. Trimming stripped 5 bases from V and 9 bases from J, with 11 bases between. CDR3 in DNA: TGTGCCAGCAGCGAGTTCGGACTCATTCAGTACTTC. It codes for CASSEFGLIQYF.

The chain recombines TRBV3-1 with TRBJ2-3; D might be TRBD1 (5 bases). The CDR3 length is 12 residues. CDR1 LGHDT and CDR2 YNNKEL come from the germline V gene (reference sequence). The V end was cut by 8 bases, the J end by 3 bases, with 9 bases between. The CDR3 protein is CASGPGTDTQYF. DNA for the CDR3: TGTGCCAGCGGACCAGGGACAGATACGCAGTATTTT.

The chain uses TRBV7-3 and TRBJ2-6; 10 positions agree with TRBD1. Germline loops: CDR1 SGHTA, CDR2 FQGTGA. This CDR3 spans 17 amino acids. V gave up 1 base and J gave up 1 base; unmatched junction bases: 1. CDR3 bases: TGTGCCAGCAGCTTAAGACAGGGGGCTTCTGGGGCCAACGTCCTGACTTTC. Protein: CASSLRQGASGANVLTF.

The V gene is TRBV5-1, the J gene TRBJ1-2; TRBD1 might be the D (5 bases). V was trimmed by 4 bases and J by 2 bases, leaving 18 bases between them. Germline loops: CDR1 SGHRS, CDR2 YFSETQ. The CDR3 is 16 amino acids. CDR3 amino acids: CASSPWGLDPNYGYTF. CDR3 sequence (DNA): TGCGCCAGCAGCCCGTGGGGGTTGGACCCCAACTATGGCTACACCTTC.

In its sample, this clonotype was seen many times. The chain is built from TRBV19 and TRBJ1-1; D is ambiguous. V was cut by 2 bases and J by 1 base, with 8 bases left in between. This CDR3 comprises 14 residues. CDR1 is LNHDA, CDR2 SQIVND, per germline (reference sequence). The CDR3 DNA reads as TGTGCCAGTAGTATATCGGGTACGAACACTGAAGCTTTCTTT. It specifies CASSISGTNTEAFF.

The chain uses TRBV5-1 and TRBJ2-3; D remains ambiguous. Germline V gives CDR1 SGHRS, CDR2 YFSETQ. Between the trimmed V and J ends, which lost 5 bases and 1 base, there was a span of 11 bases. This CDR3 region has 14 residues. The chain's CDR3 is CASRQIEGTDTQYF. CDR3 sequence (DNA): TGCGCCAGCAGACAGATCGAGGGCACAGATACGCAGTATTTT.

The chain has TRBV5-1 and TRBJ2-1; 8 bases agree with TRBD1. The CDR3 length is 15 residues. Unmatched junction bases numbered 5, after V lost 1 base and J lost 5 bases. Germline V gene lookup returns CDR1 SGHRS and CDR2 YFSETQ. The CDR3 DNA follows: TGCGCCAGCAGCTTGCCGGGACAGGTGAACAATGAGCAGTTCTTC. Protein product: CASSLPGQVNNEQFF.

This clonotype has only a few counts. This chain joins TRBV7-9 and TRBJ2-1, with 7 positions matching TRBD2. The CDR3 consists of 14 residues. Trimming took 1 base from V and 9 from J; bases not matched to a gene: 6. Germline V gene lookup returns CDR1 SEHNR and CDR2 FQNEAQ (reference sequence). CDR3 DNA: TGTGCCAGCAGCTTAGAGGCGGGAGTCGGTGAGCAGTTCTTC. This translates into CASSLEAGVGEQFF.

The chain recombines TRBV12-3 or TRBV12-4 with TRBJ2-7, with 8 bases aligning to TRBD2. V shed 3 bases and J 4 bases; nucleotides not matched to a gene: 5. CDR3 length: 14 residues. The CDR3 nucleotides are TGTGCCAGCAGTTTCGGGGGGGCCTTATACGAGCAGTACTTC. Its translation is CASSFGGALYEQYF.

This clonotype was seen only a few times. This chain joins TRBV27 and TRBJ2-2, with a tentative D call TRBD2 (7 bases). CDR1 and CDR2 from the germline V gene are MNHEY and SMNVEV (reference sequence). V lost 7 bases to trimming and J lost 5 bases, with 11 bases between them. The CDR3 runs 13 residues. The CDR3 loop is CASTQGGTGELFF. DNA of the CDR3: TGTGCCAGCACACAGGGAGGGACCGGGGAGCTGTTTTTT.

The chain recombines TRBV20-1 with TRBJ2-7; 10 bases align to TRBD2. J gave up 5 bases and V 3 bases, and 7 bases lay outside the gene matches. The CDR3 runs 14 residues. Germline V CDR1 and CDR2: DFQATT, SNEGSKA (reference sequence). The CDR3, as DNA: TGCAGTGCTAGCGAGCTAGCGGGAGTGGACGAGCAGTACTTC. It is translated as CSASELAGVDEQYF.

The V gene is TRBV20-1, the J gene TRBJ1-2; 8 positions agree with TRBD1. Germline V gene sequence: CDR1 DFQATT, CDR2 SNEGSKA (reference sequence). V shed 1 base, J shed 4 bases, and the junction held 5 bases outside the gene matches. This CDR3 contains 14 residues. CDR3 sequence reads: CSARVVGQGYGYTF. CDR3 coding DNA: TGCAGTGCTAGAGTTGTAGGACAGGGCTATGGCTACACCTTC.

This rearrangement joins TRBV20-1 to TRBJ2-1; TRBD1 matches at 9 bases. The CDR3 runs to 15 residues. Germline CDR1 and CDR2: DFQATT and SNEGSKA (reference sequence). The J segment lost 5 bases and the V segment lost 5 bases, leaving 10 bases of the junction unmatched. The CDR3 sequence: CSAGGGTGLDNEQFF. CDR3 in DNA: TGCAGTGCTGGGGGGGGGACAGGGCTGGACAATGAGCAGTTCTTC.

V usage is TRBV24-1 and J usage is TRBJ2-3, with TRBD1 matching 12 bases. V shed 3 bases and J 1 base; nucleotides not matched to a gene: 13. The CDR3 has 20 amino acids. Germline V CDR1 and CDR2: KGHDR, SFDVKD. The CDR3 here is CATSDPWTGTGGWGTDTQYF. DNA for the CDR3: TGTGCCACCAGTGATCCTTGGACCGGGACAGGGGGCTGGGGCACAGATACGCAGTATTTT.

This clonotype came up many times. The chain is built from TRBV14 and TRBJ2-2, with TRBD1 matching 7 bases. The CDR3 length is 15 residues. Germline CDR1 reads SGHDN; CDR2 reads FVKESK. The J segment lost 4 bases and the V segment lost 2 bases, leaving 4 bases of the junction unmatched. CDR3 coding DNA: TGTGCCAGCAGCCAAAGGACAGGTCCCACCGGGGAGCTGTTTTTT. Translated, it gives CASSQRTGPTGELFF.

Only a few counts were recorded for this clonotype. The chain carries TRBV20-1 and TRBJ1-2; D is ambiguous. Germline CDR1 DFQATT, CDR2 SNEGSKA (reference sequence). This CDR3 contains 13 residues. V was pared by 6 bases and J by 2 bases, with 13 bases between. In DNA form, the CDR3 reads TGCAGTGCACACGATCCTATAAACTATGGCTACACCTTC. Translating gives CSAHDPINYGYTF.

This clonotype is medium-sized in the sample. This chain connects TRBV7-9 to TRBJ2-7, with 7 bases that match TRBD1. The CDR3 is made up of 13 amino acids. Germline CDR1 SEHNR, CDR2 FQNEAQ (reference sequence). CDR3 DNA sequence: TGTGCTACCGTGACCGACAGGGCGAACGAGCAGTACTTC. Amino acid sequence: CATVTDRANEQYF. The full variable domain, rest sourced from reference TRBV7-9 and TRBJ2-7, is DTGVSQNPRHKITKRGQNVTFRCDPISEHNRLYWYRQTLGQGPEFLTYFQNEAQLEKSRLLSDRFSAERPKGSFSTLEIQRTEQGDSAMYLCATVTDRANEQYFGPGTRLTVT.

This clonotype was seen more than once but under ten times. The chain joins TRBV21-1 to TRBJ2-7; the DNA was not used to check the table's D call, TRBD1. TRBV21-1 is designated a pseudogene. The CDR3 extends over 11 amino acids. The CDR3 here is CASSSGGEQYF. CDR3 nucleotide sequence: TGTGCCAGCAGCAGTGGGGGGGAGCAGTACTTC.

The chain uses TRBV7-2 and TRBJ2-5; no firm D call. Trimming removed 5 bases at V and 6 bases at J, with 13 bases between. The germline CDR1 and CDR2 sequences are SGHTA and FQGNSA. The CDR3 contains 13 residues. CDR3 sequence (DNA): TGTGCCAGCAGCCGAGATAATGGGAAGACCCAGTACTTC. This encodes CASSRDNGKTQYF.

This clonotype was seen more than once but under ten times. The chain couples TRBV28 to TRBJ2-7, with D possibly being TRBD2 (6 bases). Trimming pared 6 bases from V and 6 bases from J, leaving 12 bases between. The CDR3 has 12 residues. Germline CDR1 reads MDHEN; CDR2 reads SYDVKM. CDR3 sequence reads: CASSLTSSEQYF. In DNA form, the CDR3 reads TGTGCCAGCAGCCTGACTAGTAGCGAGCAGTACTTC.

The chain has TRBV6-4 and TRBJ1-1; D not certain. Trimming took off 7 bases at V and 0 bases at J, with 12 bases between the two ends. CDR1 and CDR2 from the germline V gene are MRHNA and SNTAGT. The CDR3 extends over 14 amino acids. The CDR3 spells CASKPVSMNTEAFF. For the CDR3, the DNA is TGTGCCAGCAAACCAGTCAGCATGAACACTGAAGCTTTCTTT.

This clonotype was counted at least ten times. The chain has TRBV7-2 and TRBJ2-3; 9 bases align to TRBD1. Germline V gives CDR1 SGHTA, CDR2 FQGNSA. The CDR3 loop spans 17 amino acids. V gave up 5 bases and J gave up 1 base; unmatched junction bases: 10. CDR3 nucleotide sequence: TGTGCCAGCAGCCCTTCTGGACAGGGGACACGCACAGATACGCAGTATTTT. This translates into CASSPSGQGTRTDTQYF.